Following are 18 T cell receptor beta chains from one sample sequenced in a study of blood T cell repertoires in COVID-19. Assay: immunoSEQ multiplex PCR; the TCRdb copy retains only in-frame clones and omits some. The profile covers around 220,000 clones, with approximately 86% appearing a single time and 4% to 6% taken by the ten largest. Sequencing used peripheral blood. These receptor sequences come from an elderly woman with active or convalescent COVID-19.

There are a few counts of this clone. This chain links TRBV7-9 with TRBJ1-3; D may be TRBD1 (6 bases). This CDR3 spans 15 amino acids. Germline CDR1 is SEHNR and CDR2 is FQNEAQ (reference sequence). Between the trimmed V and J ends, which lost 1 base and 8 bases, there was a span of 15 bases. CDR3 region: CASSLEGHLGDTIYF. For the CDR3, the DNA is TGTGCCAGCAGCTTAGAGGGACACTTGGGGGACACCATATATTTT.

The CDR3 loop is CASSLSLSGLAGAHSYEQYF. In nucleotides, the CDR3 is TGTGCCAGCAGTTTATCGCTCTCGGGACTAGCGGGGGCCCACTCCTACGAGCAGTACTTC. V is TRBV27 and J is TRBJ2-7, with 14 bases fitting TRBD2. V was pared by 0 bases and J by 0 bases, with 10 bases of the junction left unmatched. Germline lookup yields CDR1 MNHEY and CDR2 SMNVEV (reference sequence). This CDR3 has 20 amino acids.

The chain couples TRBV18 to TRBJ1-2, with D unresolved. Per the germline V gene, CDR1 is KGHSH and CDR2 is LQKENI. Trimming removed 0 bases from V and 8 bases from J, with 13 bases in between. The CDR3 totals 14 residues. The CDR3 nucleotides read TGTGCCAGCTCACCACCGTCCGGGAGCGAGGGCTACACCTTC. Translating it yields CASSPPSGSEGYTF.

V usage is TRBV28 and J usage is TRBJ1-2; 7 nucleotides line up with TRBD1. From germline, CDR1 is MDHEN and CDR2 SYDVKM. The CDR3 is 13 amino acids. The J segment lost 6 bases and the V segment lost 5 bases, leaving 6 bases of the junction unmatched. The CDR3 nucleotides read TGTGCCAGCAGTAAGACAGGGTCCAATGGCTACACCTTC. Protein sequence: CASSKTGSNGYTF.

The chain employs TRBV18 and TRBJ1-3; D is unresolved. Per the germline V gene, CDR1 is KGHSH and CDR2 is LQKENI. Trimming pared 3 bases from V and 1 base from J, leaving 10 bases between. This CDR3 has 15 amino acids. CDR3 protein: CASSPTGFSGNTIYF. The DNA for the CDR3 is TGTGCCAGCTCACCTACCGGTTTTTCTGGAAACACCATATATTTT.

This chain uses TRBV6-4 with TRBJ2-1; 8 bases map to TRBD2. CDR1 is MRHNA and CDR2 is SNTAGT in the germline V gene. The CDR3 totals 14 residues. The J segment lost 13 bases and the V segment lost 4 bases, leaving 12 bases of the junction unmatched. CDR3 residues: CASSAGVAGSVQFF. The CDR3 DNA reads as TGTGCCAGCAGTGCTGGAGTAGCGGGGTCGGTCCAGTTCTTC.

The rearrangement joins TRBV3-1 (or the pseudogene TRBV3-2) to TRBJ1-4, with 7 bases lining up with TRBD1. With V trimmed by 1 base and J by 5 bases, 4 bases remained unmatched. The CDR3 is made up of 15 amino acids. The germline V gene has CDR1 LGHDT and CDR2 YNNKEL (reference sequence). The CDR3 sequence: CASSQGTGYNEKLFF. CDR3 nucleotides: TGTGCCAGCAGCCAAGGGACAGGCTACAATGAAAAACTGTTTTTT.

The chain employs TRBV5-1 and TRBJ2-7; D uncertain. This CDR3 contains 13 residues. V dropped 0 bases and J dropped 3 bases, with 7 bases sitting between them. Germline V gene lookup returns CDR1 SGHRS and CDR2 YFSETQ. The CDR3 loop reads CASSLVYDYEQYF. DNA for the CDR3: TGCGCCAGCAGCTTGGTCTATGACTACGAGCAGTACTTC. The variable domain in full, with the rest retrieved from reference TRBV5-1 and TRBJ2-7, is KAGVTQTPRYLIKTRGQQVTLSCSPISGHRSVSWYQQTPGQGLQFLFEYFSETQRNKGNFPGRFSGRQFSNSRSEMNVSTLELGDSALYLCASSLVYDYEQYFGPGTRLTVT.

The chain joins TRBV5-1 to TRBJ2-2; 11 bases align to TRBD2. After removal of 4 bases from V and 6 bases from J, the junction contained 5 bases not matched to a gene. This CDR3 is built from 15 residues. The germline CDR1 and CDR2 sequences are SGHRS and YFSETQ. CDR3 amino acids: CASSPGLAVSGELFF. The CDR3 DNA reads TGCGCCAGCAGCCCGGGACTAGCGGTTTCCGGGGAGCTGTTTTTT.

The chain joins TRBV5-1 to TRBJ2-1; no clear D. Germline assignment: CDR1 SGHRS and CDR2 YFSETQ. V lost 2 bases to trimming and J lost 2 bases, with 8 bases between them. The CDR3 contains 14 residues. CDR3 in amino acids: CASSFQVAYNEQFF. For the CDR3, the DNA is TGCGCCAGCAGCTTTCAAGTAGCCTACAATGAGCAGTTCTTC.

As to this clone: At the DNA level, this CDR3 is encoded by other sequences in the same sample as well. The chain is built from TRBV9 and TRBJ2-1; 7 nucleotides match TRBD1. Germline-derived CDR1 and CDR2 are SGDLS and YYNGEE. V gave up 5 bases and J gave up 0 bases; unmatched junction bases: 5. The CDR3 loop spans 15 amino acids. CDR3 in amino acids: CASSETGSSYNEQFF. In DNA, the CDR3 is TGTGCCAGCAGTGAGACAGGGAGCTCCTACAATGAGCAGTTCTTC.

This clone was picked up a small number of times. The CDR3 sequence: CASSPLWEVGQPQHF. Written as DNA, the CDR3 is TGTGCCAGCTCACCACTTTGGGAGGTGGGGCAGCCCCAGCATTTT. This sequence joins TRBV18 and TRBJ1-5; D gene ambiguous. The ends were cut back, 1 base at V and 7 bases at J, with 14 bases in the middle. From germline, CDR1 is KGHSH and CDR2 LQKENI. The CDR3 has 15 residues.

This chain joins TRBV27 and TRBJ2-1, with 9 bases identical to TRBD1. The CDR3 is 14 amino acids. Germline V lookup: CDR1 MNHEY, CDR2 SMNVEV (reference sequence). V gave up 7 bases and J gave up 7 bases; unmatched junction bases: 8. This CDR3 reads CASIGDRVGNEQFF. CDR3 coding DNA: TGTGCCAGCATTGGGGACAGGGTGGGGAATGAGCAGTTCTTC.

V gene TRBV19 combines with J gene TRBJ1-4; possible D gene TRBD1, 6 bases. The CDR3 is made up of 14 amino acids. CDR1 and CDR2 from the germline V gene are LNHDA and SQIVND (reference sequence). The V gene lost 7 bases and the J gene lost 8 bases, with 17 bases spanning the gap. CDR3 bases: TGTGCCAGTATCCAAAGGGGGTCCCCGGAAAAACTGTTTTTT. This sequence encodes CASIQRGSPEKLFF.

The chain recombines TRBV5-4 with TRBJ2-2; 14 bases align to TRBD2. CDR3 length equals 17 residues. The germline gives CDR1 SGHNT, CDR2 YYREEE (reference sequence). The V gene end was trimmed by 3 bases and the J gene end by 1 base; junction bases not matched to a gene: 2. The CDR3 spells CASSSGTSGRNTGELFF. CDR3 nucleotide sequence: TGTGCCAGCAGCTCCGGGACTAGCGGGAGGAACACCGGGGAGCTGTTTTTT. The full variable domain, completed using reference TRBV5-4 and TRBJ2-2, is ETGVTQSPTHLIKTRGQQVTLRCSSQSGHNTVSWYQQALGQGPQFIFQYYREEENGRGNFPPRFSGLQFPNYSSELNVNALELDDSALYLCASSSGTSGRNTGELFFGEGSRLTVL.

This chain joins TRBV29-1 and TRBJ1-5; D unclear. The CDR3 length is 16 residues. V was shortened by 0 bases and J by 3 bases, with 15 bases between the two germline ends. Per germline, CDR1 SQVTM and CDR2 ANQGSEA. In DNA, the CDR3 is TGCAGCGTTGAAGATCCGGAAGCGAGGGCCAATCAGCCCCAGCATTTT. Its protein product is CSVEDPEARANQPQHF. Full variable domain (outside the CDR3, taken from reference TRBV29-1 and TRBJ1-5): SAVISQKPSRDICQRGTSLTIQCQVDSQVTMMFWYRQQPGQSLTLIATANQGSEATYESGFVIDKFPISRPNLTFSTLTVSNMSPEDSSIYLCSVEDPEARANQPQHFGDGTRLSIL.

The chain joins TRBV20-1 to TRBJ1-1, with 8 bases fitting TRBD1. Losses at the gene ends were 3 bases for V and 5 bases for J; bases not matched to a gene: 11. CDR1 and CDR2 from the germline V gene are DFQATT and SNEGSKA (reference sequence). CDR3 length: 15 residues. The CDR3 is CSASLRRQGWTEAFF. The CDR3 DNA reads as TGCAGTGCTAGTCTGAGGAGACAGGGGTGGACTGAAGCTTTCTTT.

Remarks on this clone: This sample also contains other DNA sequences that code for the same CDR3. This chain uses TRBV7-2 with TRBJ1-4; D unresolved. Trimming shortened V by 5 bases and J by 0 bases, and 7 bases separated the two germline ends. The germline gives CDR1 SGHTA, CDR2 FQGNSA. This CDR3 spans 14 amino acids. The CDR3 is CASSPTATNEKLFF. CDR3 coding DNA: TGTGCCAGCAGCCCGACTGCAACTAATGAAAAACTGTTTTTT.